The present T cell receptor beta chain was sequenced within a study of cytomegalovirus exposure and HLA in healthy donors. Findings of the study overall: The tendency of first-cohort TCR clusters to co-occur in the 100 to 150 validation repertoires was identified by a subsequent analysis. A few of the chains that were CMV-associated were confirmed in vitro to be specific for CMV antigens. Usually a TCR sequence was rare, but some public TCRs were found in many donors.

Sequencing was performed with immunoSEQ multiplex PCR; in TCRdb, only in-frame clones are kept and a portion is missing. The table lists 230,000 or so clones, almost 90% of them singletons. On this clone itself: Its antigen is currently unknown.

Separation from the roughly 670-subject first cohort characterized the approximately 120-subject validation cohort, to which the donors belonged. Sequenced input: PBMCs. The receptor comes from a young woman in good health and CMV-seronegative.

CDR3 loop: CASGPGLASNEQFF. Written as DNA, the CDR3 is TGTGCTAGTGGCCCCGGACTAGCTTCCAATGAGCAGTTCTTC. V usage is TRBV12-5 and J usage is TRBJ2-1; 8 bases agree with TRBD2. The CDR3 is 14 residues long. From germline, CDR1 is LGHNT and CDR2 FRNRAP. Germline trimming cut 6 bases from V and 6 bases from J; bases unmatched to any gene: 7.